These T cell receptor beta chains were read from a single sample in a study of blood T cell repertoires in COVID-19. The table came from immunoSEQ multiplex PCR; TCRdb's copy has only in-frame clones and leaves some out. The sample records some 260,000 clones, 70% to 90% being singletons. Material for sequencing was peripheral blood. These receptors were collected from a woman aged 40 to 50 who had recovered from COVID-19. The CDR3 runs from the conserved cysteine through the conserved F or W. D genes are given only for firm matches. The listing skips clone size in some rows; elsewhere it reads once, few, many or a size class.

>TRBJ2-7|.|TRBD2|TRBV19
CASRERSGRAQQYF
TGTGCCAGTAGGGAAAGAAGCGGGAGGGCCCAGCAGTACTTC
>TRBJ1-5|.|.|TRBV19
CASSSWDFLEGNQPQHF
TGTGCCAGTAGCTCCTGGGATTTTCTGGAGGGCAATCAGCCCCAGCATTTT
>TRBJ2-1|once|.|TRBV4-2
CASSQGRVLSNEQFF
TGTGCCAGCAGCCAAGGGCGGGTCCTCTCCAATGAGCAGTTCTTC
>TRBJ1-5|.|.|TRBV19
CASSILRGGSNQPQHF
TGTGCCAGTAGTATCCTCAGGGGAGGGAGCAATCAGCCCCAGCATTTT
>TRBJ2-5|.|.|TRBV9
CASGRGGLETQYF
TGTGCCAGCGGAAGGGGGGGGCTAGAGACCCAGTACTTC
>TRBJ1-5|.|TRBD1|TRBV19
CASSIGPGRTGLYQPQHF
TGTGCCAGTAGTATTGGGCCTGGCAGGACAGGTCTATATCAGCCCCAGCATTTT
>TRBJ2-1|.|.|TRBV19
CASSQVQGAYNEQFF
TGTGCCAGTAGTCAAGTACAGGGAGCCTACAATGAGCAGTTCTTC
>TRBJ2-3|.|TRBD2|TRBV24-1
CATSHPTGTSGDTQYF
TGTGCCACCAGTCACCCGACCGGGACTAGCGGGGATACGCAGTATTTT
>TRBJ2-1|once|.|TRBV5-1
CASSLVVSSYNEQFF
TGCGCCAGCAGCTTGGTTGTTAGCTCCTACAATGAGCAGTTCTTC
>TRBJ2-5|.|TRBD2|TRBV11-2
CASSSIGGLARRDQYF
TGTGCCAGCAGCTCGATTGGGGGACTAGCGCGGCGAGACCAGTACTTC
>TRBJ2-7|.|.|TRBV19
CASSSRPDTSYEQYF
TGTGCCAGTAGTAGCCGACCGGACACCTCCTACGAGCAGTACTTC
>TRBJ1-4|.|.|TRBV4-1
CASSQGLRGTNEKLFF
TGCGCCAGCAGCCAAGGCCTACGGGGAACTAATGAAAAACTGTTTTTT
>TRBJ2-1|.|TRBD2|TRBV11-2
CASSASLAGGFYNEQFF
TGTGCCAGCAGCGCCTCACTAGCGGGGGGGTTCTACAATGAGCAGTTCTTC
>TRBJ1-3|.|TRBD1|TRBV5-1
CASSLDGQGIGNTIYF
TGCGCCAGCAGCTTGGATGGACAGGGGATTGGAAACACCATATATTTT
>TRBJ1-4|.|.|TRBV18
CASSPDLNEKLFF
TGTGCCAGCTCACCCGACTTAAATGAAAAACTGTTTTTT
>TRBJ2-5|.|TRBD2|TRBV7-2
CASSSFSLRGAMETQYF
TGTGCCAGCAGCTCTTTCTCCTTGCGGGGGGCAATGGAGACCCAGTACTTC
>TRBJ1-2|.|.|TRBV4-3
CASSQDHRSNYGYTF
TGCGCCAGCAGCCAAGATCACCGGAGCAACTATGGCTACACCTTC
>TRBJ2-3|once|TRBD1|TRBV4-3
CASSQVVGQGAQNTQYF
TGCGCCAGCAGCCAAGTTGTGGGACAGGGGGCTCAAAATACGCAGTATTTT
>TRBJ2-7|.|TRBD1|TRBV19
CASSETGGVYEQYF
TGTGCCAGTAGTGAGACAGGGGGCGTCTACGAGCAGTACTTC
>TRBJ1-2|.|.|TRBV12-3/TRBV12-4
CASTLGQHYGYTF
TGTGCCAGCACCCTGGGGCAGCACTATGGCTACACCTTC
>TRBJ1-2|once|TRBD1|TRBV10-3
CAISEETGEGWANYGYTF
TGTGCCATCAGTGAGGAGACAGGGGAAGGGTGGGCTAACTATGGCTACACCTTC
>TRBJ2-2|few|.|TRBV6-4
CASSDSATGELFF
TGTGCCAGCAGTGACTCAGCCACCGGGGAGCTGTTTTTT
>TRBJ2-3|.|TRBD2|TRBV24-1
CATSDLGGVAGDRDTQYF
TGTGCCACCAGTGATTTAGGGGGGGTAGCGGGAGATAGAGATACGCAGTATTTT
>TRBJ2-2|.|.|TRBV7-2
CASSFRASGELFF
TGTGCCAGCAGCTTCAGGGCTTCCGGGGAGCTGTTTTTT
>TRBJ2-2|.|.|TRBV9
CASSVGGGTGELFF
TGTGCCAGCAGCGTAGGAGGGGGCACCGGGGAGCTGTTTTTT
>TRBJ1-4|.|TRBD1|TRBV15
CATSRLDRGINNEKLFF
TGTGCCACCAGCAGATTGGACAGGGGCATCAACAATGAAAAACTGTTTTTT
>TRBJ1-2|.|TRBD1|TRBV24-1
CATSAAHQGQGSYGYTF
TGTGCCACCAGTGCCGCCCACCAGGGACAGGGAAGCTATGGCTACACCTTC
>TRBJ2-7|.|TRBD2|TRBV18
CASSPIAGVFYEQYF
TGTGCCAGCTCACCAATAGCGGGAGTTTTCTACGAGCAGTACTTC
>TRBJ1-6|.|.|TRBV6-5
CASRTAYNSPLHF
TGTGCCAGCCGGACAGCCTATAATTCACCCCTCCACTTT
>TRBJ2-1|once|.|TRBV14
CASSQGGEQFF
TGTGCCAGCAGCCAGGGAGGTGAGCAGTTCTTC
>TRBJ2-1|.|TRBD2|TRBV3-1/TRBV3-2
CASSQDLAGGRNEQFF
TGTGCCAGCAGCCAAGATCTAGCGGGGGGGAGGAATGAGCAGTTCTTC
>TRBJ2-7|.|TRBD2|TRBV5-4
CASSLLADPPYEQYF
TGTGCCAGCAGCTTACTAGCGGACCCTCCCTACGAGCAGTACTTC
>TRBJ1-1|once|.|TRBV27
CASSPRYRDTEAFF
TGTGCCAGCAGTCCACGTTACAGGGACACTGAAGCTTTCTTT
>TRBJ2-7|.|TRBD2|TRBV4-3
CASSQETSGVYEQYF
TGCGCCAGCAGCCAAGAGACTAGCGGGGTCTACGAGCAGTACTTC
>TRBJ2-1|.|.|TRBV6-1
CASIQDGTYNEQFF
TGTGCCAGCATTCAGGACGGGACCTACAATGAGCAGTTCTTC
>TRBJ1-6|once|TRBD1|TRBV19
CASSIGTGRSPPLHF
TGTGCCAGTAGTATTGGGACAGGACGTTCTCCACCCCTCCACTTT
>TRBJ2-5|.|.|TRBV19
CASSTVTGNQETQYF
TGTGCCAGTAGTACCGTAACAGGGAACCAAGAGACCCAGTACTTC
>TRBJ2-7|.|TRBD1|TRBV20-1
CSANSPGQGSF
TGCAGTGCGAATTCACCTGGACAGGGTTCTTTC
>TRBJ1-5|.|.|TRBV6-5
CASSYTEGDQPQHF
TGTGCCAGCAGTTACACCGAGGGGGATCAGCCCCAGCATTTT
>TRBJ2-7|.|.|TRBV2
CASSEGFREQYF
TGTGCCAGCAGTGAAGGGTTCAGGGAGCAGTACTTC
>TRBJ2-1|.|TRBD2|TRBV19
CASSTGLAAPEQFF
TGTGCCAGTAGTACGGGACTAGCGGCCCCAGAGCAGTTCTTC
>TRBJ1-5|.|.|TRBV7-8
CASSLYGGDIYSNQPQHF
TGTGCCAGCAGCTTATACGGAGGAGACATTTATAGCAATCAGCCCCAGCATTTT
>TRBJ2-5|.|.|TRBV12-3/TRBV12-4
CASSLSPGLRDF
TGTGCCAGCAGTTTATCCCCGGGCCTGCGGGACTTC
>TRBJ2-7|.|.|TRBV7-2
CASSLDPTGSPYEQYF
TGTGCCAGCAGCTTAGATCCCACCGGGAGCCCCTACGAGCAGTACTTC
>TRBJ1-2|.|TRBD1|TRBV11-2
CASSLDVSTGGNYGYTF
TGTGCCAGCAGCTTAGATGTCTCGACAGGGGGAAACTATGGCTACACCTTC
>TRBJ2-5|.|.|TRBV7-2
CASSSRLEFQETQYF
TGTGCCAGCAGCTCCAGACTAGAATTTCAAGAGACCCAGTACTTC
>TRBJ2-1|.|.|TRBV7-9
CASSAWRGPYNEQFF
TGTGCCAGCAGCGCTTGGCGGGGGCCCTACAATGAGCAGTTCTTC
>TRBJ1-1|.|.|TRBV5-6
CASSPNRGGVNTEAFF
TGTGCCAGCAGCCCAAACCGGGGCGGGGTGAACACTGAAGCTTTCTTT
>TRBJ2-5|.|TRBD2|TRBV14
CASSQGIREGPRMETQYF
TGTGCCAGCAGCCAAGGTATACGGGAGGGCCCTCGTATGGAGACCCAGTACTTC
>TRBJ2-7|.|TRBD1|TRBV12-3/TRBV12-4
CASRLQGVGEQYF
TGTGCCAGCAGACTACAGGGGGTCGGCGAGCAGTACTTC
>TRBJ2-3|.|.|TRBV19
CASSIPGTDTQYF
TGTGCCAGTAGTATCCCTGGCACAGATACGCAGTATTTT
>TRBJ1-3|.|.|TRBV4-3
CASSQDSGGGNTIYF
TGCGCCAGCAGCCAAGACTCGGGGGGTGGAAACACCATATATTTT
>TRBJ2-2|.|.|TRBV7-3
CASSLVGSDTGELFF
TGTGCCAGCAGCTTAGTCGGGAGTGACACCGGGGAGCTGTTTTTT
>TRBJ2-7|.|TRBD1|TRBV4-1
CASSQDSWDRAFGEQYF
TGCGCCAGCAGCCAAGATTCCTGGGACAGGGCATTCGGCGAGCAGTACTTC
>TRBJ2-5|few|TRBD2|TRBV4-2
CASSLVGGAQETQYF
TGTGCCAGCAGCCTTGTCGGGGGGGCCCAAGAGACCCAGTACTTC
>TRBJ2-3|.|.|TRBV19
CASSILLAATDTQYF
TGTGCCAGTAGTATTTTGTTAGCGGCGACAGATACGCAGTATTTT
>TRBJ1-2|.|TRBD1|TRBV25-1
CASRDSGGGYGYTF
TGTGCCAGCAGGGACTCAGGGGGCGGCTATGGCTACACCTTC
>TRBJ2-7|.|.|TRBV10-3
CAISSINTHEQYF
TGTGCCATCAGTTCAATAAACACCCACGAGCAGTACTTC
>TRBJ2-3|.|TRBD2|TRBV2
CASRRRETDTQYF
TGTGCCAGCAGGAGGCGGGAGACAGATACGCAGTATTTT
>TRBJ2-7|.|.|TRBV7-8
CASSLVKDSQYEQYF
TGTGCCAGCAGCTTAGTAAAGGACAGTCAATACGAGCAGTACTTC